This TCR beta chain derives from a study of post-analysis software for immune sequencing data. The overall study: Patients had relapsing-remitting, secondary progressive or progressive-relapsing multiple sclerosis; some lacked subtype. General observations from the study: Comparison of patients with controls showed five TRBV segments more frequent in patients, TRBV5-6, TRBV5-1 and TRBV20-1 among them. Patients with multiple sclerosis recorded significantly lower normalized Chao1 diversity than controls, the study found.

Unique molecular identifiers were present in the TCR beta cDNA libraries. TCRdb itself ran the PCR reads through MiXCR, one entry per CDR3 protein. The sample gives some 500,000 distinct CDR3 sequences, under 55% of which show up once; about 12% is in the top ten. V lost 0 bases to trimming and J lost 2 bases, with 13 bases between them. The CDR3 consists of 16 residues. This clonotype has just a few counts. Antigen unknown. The sequence derives from a girl aged 5-17 years with multiple sclerosis. The gene calls are TRBV12-3 or TRBV12-4 and TRBJ1-2, with D maybe TRBD1 (6 bases). The sequenced sample was blood. The CDR3 is CASSLAPGAMNYGYTF. The CDR3 region has the DNA TGTGCCAGCAGTTTAGCGCCAGGGGCGATGAACTATGGCTACACCTTC.